In this sample, the clone carrying this T cell receptor beta chain turned up many times. Antigen: not known. The CDR3 is cut off 3 residues early in the read; its end comes from the germline J gene. This entry comes from a study of T cell clonality in common variable immunodeficiency. Study-wide points: Shared TCRbeta clones were fewer between CVID subjects than controls. Common variable immunodeficiency TCR beta sequences reportedly had fewer deletions and N-nucleotide insertions.

V shed 0 bases and J 1 base; nucleotides not matched to a gene: 0. Germline V gene lookup returns CDR1 SGHNT and CDR2 YYREEE (reference sequence). The CDR3 consists of 14 residues. The assay was immunoSEQ multiplex PCR, and TCRdb's table has in-frame clones only and misses some. The sample yields about 60,000 clones, without any singletons. The rearrangement links TRBV5-4 to TRBJ2-5; 7 positions agree with TRBD1. Input material: peripheral blood mononuclear cells. The TCR was taken from a person aged 18-70 years in good health. The CDR3 spells CASSLGDSQETQYF. Partial CDR3 DNA: TGTGCCAGCAGCTTGGGGGACAGCCAAGAGACC. Variable domain in full (rest from reference TRBV5-4 and TRBJ2-5): ETGVTQSPTHLIKTRGQQVTLRCSSQSGHNTVSWYQQALGQGPQFIFQYYREEENGRGNFPPRFSGLQFPNYSSELNVNALELDDSALYLCASSLGDSQETQYFGPGTRLLVL.